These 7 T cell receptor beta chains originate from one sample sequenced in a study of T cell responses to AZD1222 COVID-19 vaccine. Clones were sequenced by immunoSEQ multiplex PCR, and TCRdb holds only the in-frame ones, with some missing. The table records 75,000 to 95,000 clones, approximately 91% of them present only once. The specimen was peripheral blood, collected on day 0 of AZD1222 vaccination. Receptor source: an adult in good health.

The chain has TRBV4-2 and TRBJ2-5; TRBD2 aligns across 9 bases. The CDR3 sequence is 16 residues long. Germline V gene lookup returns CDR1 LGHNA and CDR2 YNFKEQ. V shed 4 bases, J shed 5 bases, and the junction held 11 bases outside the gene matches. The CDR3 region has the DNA TGTGCCAGCAGCCCTCGGGCGCGGGAGGGTAGGGAGACCCAGTACTTC. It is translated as CASSPRAREGRETQYF.

CDR3 residues: CASSQGLGLEAFF. The CDR3 DNA is TGTGCCAGCAGCCAGGGCTTAGGACTTGAAGCTTTCTTT. The genes are TRBV3-1 (or the pseudogene TRBV3-2) and TRBJ1-1; the D is unclear. The ends were cut back, 3 bases at V and 7 bases at J, with 12 bases in the middle. The CDR3 sequence is 13 residues long. Germline V gives CDR1 LGHDT, CDR2 YNNKEL (reference sequence).

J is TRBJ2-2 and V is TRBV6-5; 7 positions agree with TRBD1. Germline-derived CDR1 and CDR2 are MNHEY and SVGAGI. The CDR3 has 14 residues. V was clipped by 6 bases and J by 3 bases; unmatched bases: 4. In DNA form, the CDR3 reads TGTGCCAGCAGACGGGACAGTGACACCGGGGAGCTGTTTTTT. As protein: CASRRDSDTGELFF.

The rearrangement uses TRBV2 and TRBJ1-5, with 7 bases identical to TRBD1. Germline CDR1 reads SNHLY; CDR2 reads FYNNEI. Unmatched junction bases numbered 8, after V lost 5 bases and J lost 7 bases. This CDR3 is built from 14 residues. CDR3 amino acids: CASSRGRQGQPQHF. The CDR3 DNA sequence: TGTGCCAGCAGTCGTGGGCGACAGGGACAGCCCCAGCATTTT. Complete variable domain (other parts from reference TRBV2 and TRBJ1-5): EPEVTQTPSHQVTQMGQEVILRCVPISNHLYFYWYRQILGQKVEFLVSFYNNEISEKSEIFDDQFSVERPDGSNFTLKIRSTKLEDSAMYFCASSRGRQGQPQHFGDGTRLSIL.

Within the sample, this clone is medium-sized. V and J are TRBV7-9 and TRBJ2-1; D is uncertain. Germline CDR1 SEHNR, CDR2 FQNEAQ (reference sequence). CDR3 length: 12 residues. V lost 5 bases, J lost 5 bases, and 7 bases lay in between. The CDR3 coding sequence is TGTGCCAGCAGCCACCAGAACAATGAGCAGTTCTTC. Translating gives CASSHQNNEQFF.

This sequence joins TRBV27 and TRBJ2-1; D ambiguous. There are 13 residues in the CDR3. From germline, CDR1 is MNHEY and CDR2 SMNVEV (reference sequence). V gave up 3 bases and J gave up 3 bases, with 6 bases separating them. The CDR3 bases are TGTGCCAGCAGTTTTGCTCACTACAATGAGCAGTTCTTC. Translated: CASSFAHYNEQFF.

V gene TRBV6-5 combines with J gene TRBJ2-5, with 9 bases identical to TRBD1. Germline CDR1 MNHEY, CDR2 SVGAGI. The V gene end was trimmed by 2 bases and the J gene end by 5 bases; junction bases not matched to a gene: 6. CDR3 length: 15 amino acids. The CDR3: CASSYTTGGAETQYF. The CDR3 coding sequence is TGTGCCAGCAGTTACACCACAGGGGGCGCCGAGACCCAGTACTTC.